The clone carrying this TCR beta chain was counted between two and nine times. No antigen is known for it. Germline loops: CDR1 LNHNV, CDR2 YYDKDF (reference sequence). V was shortened by 5 bases and J by 1 base, with 5 bases between the two germline ends. The CDR3 spans 12 residues. TCRdb used MiXCR to reprocess the 5' RACE reads, holding one entry per CDR3 protein. The table lists 150,000 to 200,000 distinct CDR3 sequences, about an eighth of them singletons. The sample comes from a study of CD8 T cells in ankylosing spondylitis. Study findings and constraints: Disease-associated clones were CD8+ and fairly uncommon in peripheral blood. The study identified a TCR beta motif of several highly homologous variants that appeared characteristic of ankylosing spondylitis blood.

The sequence was collected from a female donor with ankylosing spondylitis or in good health (not recorded which). The sequenced sample was blood, either unsorted or a sorted T cell fraction (not recorded which). The chain links TRBV15 to TRBJ1-1; D unresolved. The DNA for the CDR3 is TGTGCCACCAGCGTCCAGAACACTGAAGCTTTCTTT. As protein: CATSVQNTEAFF.